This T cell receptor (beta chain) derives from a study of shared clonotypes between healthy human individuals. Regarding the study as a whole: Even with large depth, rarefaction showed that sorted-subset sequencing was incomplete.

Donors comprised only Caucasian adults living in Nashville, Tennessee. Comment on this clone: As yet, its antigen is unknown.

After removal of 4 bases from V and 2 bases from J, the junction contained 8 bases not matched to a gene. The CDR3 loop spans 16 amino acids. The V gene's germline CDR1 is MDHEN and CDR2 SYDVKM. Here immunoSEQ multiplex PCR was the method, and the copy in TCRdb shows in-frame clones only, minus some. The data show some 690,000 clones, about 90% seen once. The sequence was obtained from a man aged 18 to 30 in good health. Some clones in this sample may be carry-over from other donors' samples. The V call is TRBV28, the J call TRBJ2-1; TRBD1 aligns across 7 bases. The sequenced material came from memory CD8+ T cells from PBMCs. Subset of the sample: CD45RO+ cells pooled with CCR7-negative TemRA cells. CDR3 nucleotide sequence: TGTGCCAGCAGTTCCAGACAGGGCACAACCTACAATGAGCAGTTCTTC. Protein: CASSSRQGTTYNEQFF.